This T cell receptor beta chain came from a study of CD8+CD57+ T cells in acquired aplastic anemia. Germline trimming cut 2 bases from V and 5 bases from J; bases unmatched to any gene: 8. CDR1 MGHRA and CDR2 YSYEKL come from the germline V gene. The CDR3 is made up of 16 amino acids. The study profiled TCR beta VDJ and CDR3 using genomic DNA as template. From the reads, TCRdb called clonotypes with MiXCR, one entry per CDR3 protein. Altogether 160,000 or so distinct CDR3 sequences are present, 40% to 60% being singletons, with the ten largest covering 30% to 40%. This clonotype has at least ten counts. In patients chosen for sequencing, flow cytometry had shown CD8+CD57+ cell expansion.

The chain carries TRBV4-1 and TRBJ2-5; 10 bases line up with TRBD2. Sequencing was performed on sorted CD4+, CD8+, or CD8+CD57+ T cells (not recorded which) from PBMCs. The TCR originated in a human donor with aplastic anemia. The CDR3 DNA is TGCGCCAGCAGCCAATGGCTAGCGGGAGATGTTGAGACCCAGTACTTC. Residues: CASSQWLAGDVETQYF.